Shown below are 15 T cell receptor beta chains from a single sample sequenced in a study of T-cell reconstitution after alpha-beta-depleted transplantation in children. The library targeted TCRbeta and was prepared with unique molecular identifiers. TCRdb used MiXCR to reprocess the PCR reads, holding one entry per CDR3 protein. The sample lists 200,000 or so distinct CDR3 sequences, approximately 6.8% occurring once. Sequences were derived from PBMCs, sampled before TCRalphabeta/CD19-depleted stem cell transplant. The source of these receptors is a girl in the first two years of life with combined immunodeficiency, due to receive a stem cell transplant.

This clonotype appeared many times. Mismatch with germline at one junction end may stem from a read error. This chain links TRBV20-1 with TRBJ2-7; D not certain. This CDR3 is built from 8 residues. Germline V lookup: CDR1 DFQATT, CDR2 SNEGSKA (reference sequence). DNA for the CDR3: TGCAGTGCTAGGCAAACAGTTTTC. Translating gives CSARQTVF.

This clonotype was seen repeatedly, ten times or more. DNA for the CDR3: TGTGCCAGTAGTATAGGGACCCTAAAAGCCAAAAACATTCAGTACTTC. It yields the protein CASSIGTLKAKNIQYF. The chain joins TRBV19 to TRBJ2-4; D is unclear. V was trimmed by 1 base and J by 0 bases, leaving 10 bases between them. The CDR3 totals 16 residues. Germline CDR1 is LNHDA and CDR2 is SQIVND (reference sequence).

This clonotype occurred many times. This CDR3 is CASRFASGRFNEQFF. In nucleotides, the CDR3 is TGTGCCAGCAGATTCGCTAGCGGGAGGTTCAATGAGCAGTTCTTC. The genes are TRBV2 and TRBJ2-1, with 11 positions matching TRBD2. Germline values: CDR1 SNHLY, CDR2 FYNNEI. CDR3 size: 15 residues. V lost 6 bases, J lost 6 bases, and 7 bases stayed unmatched.

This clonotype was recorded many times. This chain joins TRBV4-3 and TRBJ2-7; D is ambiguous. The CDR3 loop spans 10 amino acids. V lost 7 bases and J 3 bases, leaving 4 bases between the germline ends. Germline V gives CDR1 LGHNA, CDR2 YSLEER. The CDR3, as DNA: TGCGCCAGCACTTGCTACGAGCAGTACTTC. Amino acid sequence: CASTCYEQYF.

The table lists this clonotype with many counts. CDR3 nucleotide sequence: TGTGCCAGCAGCTTCCTCCGGCCAAACGAGGTACCGTACGAGCAGTACTTC. This gives the protein CASSFLRPNEVPYEQYF. The rearrangement links TRBV7-9 to TRBJ2-7; the D is unclear. CDR1 is SEHNR and CDR2 is FQNEAQ in the germline V gene (reference sequence). Trimming left V 3 bases short and J 4 bases short, with 22 bases between. The CDR3 is 17 amino acids.

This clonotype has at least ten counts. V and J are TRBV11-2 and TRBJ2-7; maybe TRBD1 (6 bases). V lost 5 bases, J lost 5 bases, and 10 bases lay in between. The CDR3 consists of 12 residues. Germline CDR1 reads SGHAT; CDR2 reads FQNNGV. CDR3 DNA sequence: TGTGCCAGCAGCCACAGGGTCCACGAGCAGTACTTC. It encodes CASSHRVHEQYF.

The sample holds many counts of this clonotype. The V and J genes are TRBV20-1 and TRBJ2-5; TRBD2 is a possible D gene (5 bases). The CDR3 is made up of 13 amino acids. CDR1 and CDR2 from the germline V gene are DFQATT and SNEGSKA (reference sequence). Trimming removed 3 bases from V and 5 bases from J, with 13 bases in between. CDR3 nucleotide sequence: TGCAGTGCTAGGTGGACTGGCCAGGAGACCCAGTACTTC. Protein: CSARWTGQETQYF.

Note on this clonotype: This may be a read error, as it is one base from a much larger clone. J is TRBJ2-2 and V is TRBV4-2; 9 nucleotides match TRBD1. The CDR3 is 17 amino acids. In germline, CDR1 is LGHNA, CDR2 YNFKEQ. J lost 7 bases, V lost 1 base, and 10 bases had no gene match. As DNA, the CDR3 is TGTGCCAGCAGCCAAGTGGCCTTGGGACAGGGCAGCGGGGAGCTGTTTTTT. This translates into CASSQVALGQGSGELFF.

The CDR3 DNA follows: TGCAGCGTTGAAGATTATCCCTTAAAGGGCTACACCTTC. This codes for CSVEDYPLKGYTF. The V and J genes are TRBV29-1 and TRBJ1-2; no clear D. Germline CDR1 is SQVTM and CDR2 is ANQGSEA. The CDR3 loop spans 13 amino acids. V shed 0 bases and J shed 8 bases, with 13 bases lying between them.

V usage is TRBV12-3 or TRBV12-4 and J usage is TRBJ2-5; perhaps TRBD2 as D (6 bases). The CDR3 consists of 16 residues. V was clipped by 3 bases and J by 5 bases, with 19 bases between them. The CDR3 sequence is CASSLVQRATRETQYF. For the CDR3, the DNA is TGTGCCAGCAGTTTGGTCCAGCGGGCCACCCGGGAGACCCAGTACTTC.

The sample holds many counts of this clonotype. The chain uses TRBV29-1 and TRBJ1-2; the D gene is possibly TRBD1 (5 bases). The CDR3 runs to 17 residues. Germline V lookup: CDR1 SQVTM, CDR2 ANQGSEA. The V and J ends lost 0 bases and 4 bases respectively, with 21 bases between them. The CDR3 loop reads CSVEEPPTGKGPYGYTF. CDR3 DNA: TGCAGCGTTGAAGAACCACCTACAGGAAAGGGGCCCTATGGCTACACCTTC.

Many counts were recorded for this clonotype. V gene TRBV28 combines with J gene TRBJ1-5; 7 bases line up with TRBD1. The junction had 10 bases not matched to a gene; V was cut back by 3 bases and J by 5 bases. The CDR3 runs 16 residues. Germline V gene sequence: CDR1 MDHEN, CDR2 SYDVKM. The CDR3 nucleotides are TGTGCCAGCAGTTTCGCCCGGAGGGGGCAGCATCAGCCCCAGCATTTT. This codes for CASSFARRGQHQPQHF.

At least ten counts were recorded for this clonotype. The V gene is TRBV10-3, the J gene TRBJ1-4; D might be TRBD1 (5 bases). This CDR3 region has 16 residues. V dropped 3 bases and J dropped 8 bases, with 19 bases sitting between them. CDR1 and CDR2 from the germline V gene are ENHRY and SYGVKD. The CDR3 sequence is CAISERAAGLGEKLFF. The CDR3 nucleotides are TGTGCCATCAGTGAAAGGGCGGCAGGGCTGGGAGAAAAACTGTTTTTT.

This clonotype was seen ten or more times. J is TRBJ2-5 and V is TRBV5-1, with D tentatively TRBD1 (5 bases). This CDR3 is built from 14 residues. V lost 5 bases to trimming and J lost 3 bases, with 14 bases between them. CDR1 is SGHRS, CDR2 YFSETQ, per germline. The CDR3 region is CASRPRLGEETQYF. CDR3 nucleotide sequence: TGCGCCAGCAGGCCGAGGTTAGGGGAAGAGACCCAGTACTTC. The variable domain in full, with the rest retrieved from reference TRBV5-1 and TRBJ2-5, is KAGVTQTPRYLIKTRGQQVTLSCSPISGHRSVSWYQQTPGQGLQFLFEYFSETQRNKGNFPGRFSGRQFSNSRSEMNVSTLELGDSALYLCASRPRLGEETQYFGPGTRLLVL.

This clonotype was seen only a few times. This CDR3 is CASSFKPAGQGRDIQYF. CDR3 DNA sequence: TGTGCCAGCAGCTTTAAACCTGCGGGGCAGGGTCGTGACATTCAGTACTTC. The chain is built from TRBV7-9 and TRBJ2-4; possibly TRBD2 for D (6 bases). The CDR3 loop spans 17 amino acids. CDR1 and CDR2 from the germline V gene are SEHNR and FQNEAQ (reference sequence). Trimming shortened V by 3 bases and J by 8 bases, and 23 bases separated the two germline ends.